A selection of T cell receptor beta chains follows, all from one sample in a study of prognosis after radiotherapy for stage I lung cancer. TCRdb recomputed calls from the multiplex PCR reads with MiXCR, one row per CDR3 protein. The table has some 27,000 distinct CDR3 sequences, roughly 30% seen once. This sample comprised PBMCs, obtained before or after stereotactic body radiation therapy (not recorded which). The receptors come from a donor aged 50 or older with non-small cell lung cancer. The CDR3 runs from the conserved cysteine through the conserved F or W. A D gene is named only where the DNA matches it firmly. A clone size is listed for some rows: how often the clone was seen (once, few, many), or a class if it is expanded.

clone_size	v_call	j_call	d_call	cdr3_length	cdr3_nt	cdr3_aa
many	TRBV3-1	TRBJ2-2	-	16	TGTGCCAGCAGCCAATGGTTCCTAGAGAACACCGGGGAGCTGTTTTTT	CASSQWFLENTGELFF
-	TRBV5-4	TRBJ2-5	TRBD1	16	TGTGCCAGAAGCGGAAGGACAGGCCCTGGGGAAGAGACCCAGTACTTC	CARSGRTGPGEETQYF
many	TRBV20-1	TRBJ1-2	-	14	TGCAGTGTTAGTACAGGGTTCCCTAACTATGGCTACACCTTC	CSVSTGFPNYGYTF
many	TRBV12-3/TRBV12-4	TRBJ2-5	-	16	TGTGCCAGCAGTTTTGGGGGACAACCGTACCAAGAGACCCAGTACTTC	CASSFGGQPYQETQYF
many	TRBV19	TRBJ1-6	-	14	TGTGCCAGTACCGGTGGGCGGAGGAATTCACCCCTCCACTTT	CASTGGRRNSPLHF
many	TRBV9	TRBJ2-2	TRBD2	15	TGTGCCAGCACGGCTAGCGGGAGCTACACCGGGGAGCTGTTTTTT	CASTASGSYTGELFF
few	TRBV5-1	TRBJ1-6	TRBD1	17	TGCGCCAGCAGCTTGACCGGGACAGGGGATTATAATTCACCCCTCCACTTT	CASSLTGTGDYNSPLHF
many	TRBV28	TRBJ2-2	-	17	TGTGCCAGCAGTCCCCTCCCATCCGGGACGAACACCGGGGAGCTGTTTTTT	CASSPLPSGTNTGELFF
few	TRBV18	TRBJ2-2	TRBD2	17	TGTGCCAGCTCATCGACTAGCGGGGGGATTCGGACCGGGGAGCTGTTTTTT	CASSSTSGGIRTGELFF
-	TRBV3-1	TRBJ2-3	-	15	TGTGCCAGCAGCCAAGATTTTGCGGAGATAGATACGCAGTATTTT	CASSQDFAEIDTQYF
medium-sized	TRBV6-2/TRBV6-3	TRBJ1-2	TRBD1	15	TGTGCCAGCATCAGGCGTTCAGGGGGCACGGATGGCTACACCTTC	CASIRRSGGTDGYTF
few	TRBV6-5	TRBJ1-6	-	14	TGTGCCAGCAGTTTGTTTCAGGGGAATTCACCCCTCCACTTT	CASSLFQGNSPLHF
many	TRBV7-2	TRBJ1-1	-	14	TGTGCCAGCAGCTCCCCCGTTTGGGGTTTTGAAGCTTTCTTT	CASSSPVWGFEAFF
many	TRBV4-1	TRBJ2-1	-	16	TGCGCCAGCAGCCAACGGGTTTACCCCCTCTACAATGAGCAGTTCTTC	CASSQRVYPLYNEQFF
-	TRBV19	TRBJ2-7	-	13	TGTGCCAGTAGTAACAGGGAGGCGGTCGAGCAGTACTTC	CASSNREAVEQYF
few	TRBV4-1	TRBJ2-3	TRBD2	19	TGCGCCAGCAGCCAAGGGAGATGCGGGCGGGGGGGGGCTACAGATACGCAGTATTTT	CASSQGRCGRGGATDTQYF
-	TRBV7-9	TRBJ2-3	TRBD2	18	TGTGCCAGCAGACCAAAGGCCAGAAGCGGGACGGGGACAGATACGCAGTATTTT	CASRPKARSGTGTDTQYF
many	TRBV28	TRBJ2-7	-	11	TGTGCCAGCAGTTTCTCCAGCCTGCAGTACTTC	CASSFSSLQYF
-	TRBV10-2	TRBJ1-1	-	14	TGCGCCATCCGAACGGCGGACAGAAAGGCTGAAGCTTTCTTT	CAIRTADRKAEAFF
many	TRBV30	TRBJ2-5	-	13	TGTGCCTGGAGTAACGGGGTACAAGAGACCCAGTACTTC	CAWSNGVQETQYF
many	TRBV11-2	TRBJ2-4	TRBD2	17	TGTGCCAGCAGCCCCAGGGGACTAGCGGGAGGATGGAACATTCAGTACTTC	CASSPRGLAGGWNIQYF
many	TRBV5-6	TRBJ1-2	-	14	TGTGCCAGCAGCTTGCCCGGATATAACTATGGCTACACCTTC	CASSLPGYNYGYTF
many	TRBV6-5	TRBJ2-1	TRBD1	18	TGTGCCAGCAGTTACTCGAGGACAGGGGGCATCTCCTACAATGAGCAGTTCTTC	CASSYSRTGGISYNEQFF
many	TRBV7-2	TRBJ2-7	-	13	TGTGCCAGCAGCTTAGGTAGTTGGAACGAGCAGTACTTC	CASSLGSWNEQYF
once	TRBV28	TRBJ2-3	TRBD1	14	TGTGCCAGCAGCTCGGGACAGGGGCAAGATACGCAGTATTTT	CASSSGQGQDTQYF
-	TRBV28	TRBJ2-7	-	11	TGTGAAGTAGGGGGAGGGTACGAGCAGTACTTC	CEVGGGYEQYF
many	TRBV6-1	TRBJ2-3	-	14	TGTGCCAGCAGTCAAAGACAGACCACAGATACGCAGTATTTT	CASSQRQTTDTQYF
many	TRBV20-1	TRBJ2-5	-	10	TGCAGTGCTTGGAAAGAGACCCAGTACTTC	CSAWKETQYF
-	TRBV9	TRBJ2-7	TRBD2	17	TGTGCCAGCAGCGTAAGGCAGTACGCGGGAGGGCCGGGGGAGCAGTACTTC	CASSVRQYAGGPGEQYF
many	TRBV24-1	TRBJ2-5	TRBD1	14	TGTGCCACCAGTGATTTTCACAGGGGGGAGACCCAGTACTTC	CATSDFHRGETQYF
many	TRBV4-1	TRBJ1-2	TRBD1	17	TGCGCCAGCAGCCAAGTAACCGGGACAGGGGTGGACTATGGCTACACCTTC	CASSQVTGTGVDYGYTF
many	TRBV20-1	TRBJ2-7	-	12	TGCAGTGCTAGCGCAACCTGGGGCGAGCAGTACTTC	CSASATWGEQYF
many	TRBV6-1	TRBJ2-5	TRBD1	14	TGTGCCAGCAGTAAGGACAGGGTACAAGAGACCCAGTACTTC	CASSKDRVQETQYF
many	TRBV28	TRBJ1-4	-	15	TGTGCCAGCAGGTACGGGGGCGCGTTTAATGAAAAACTGTTTTTT	CASRYGGAFNEKLFF
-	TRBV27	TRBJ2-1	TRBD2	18	TGTGCCAGCAGAAGCCGCGCCCGCAGCGGGGGCTCCTACAATGAGCAGTTCTTC	CASRSRARSGGSYNEQFF
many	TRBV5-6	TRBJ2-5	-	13	TGTGCCAGCAGCTCCAACCTCCAAGAGACCCAGTACTTC	CASSSNLQETQYF
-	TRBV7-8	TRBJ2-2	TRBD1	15	TGTGCCAGCAGCTACCGGGACAGGGTTACCGGGGAGCTGTTTTTT	CASSYRDRVTGELFF
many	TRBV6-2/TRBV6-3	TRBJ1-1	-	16	TGTGCCAGCAGTTACTTTCACCTCGGACGGAACACTGAAGCTTTCTTT	CASSYFHLGRNTEAFF
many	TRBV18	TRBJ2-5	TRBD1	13	TGTGCCAGCTCACCGGGACAGAAAGAGACCCAGTACTTC	CASSPGQKETQYF
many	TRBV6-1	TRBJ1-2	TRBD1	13	TGTGCCAGCAGCAAGACAGGGCGAGGAGGCTACACCTTC	CASSKTGRGGYTF
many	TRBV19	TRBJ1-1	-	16	TGTGCCAGTAGTATACAGGGAGGTTCTATGAACACTGAAGCTTTCTTT	CASSIQGGSMNTEAFF
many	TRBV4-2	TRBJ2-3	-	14	TGTGCCAGCAGCCCCTTGACGGGGATAGATACGCAGTATTTT	CASSPLTGIDTQYF
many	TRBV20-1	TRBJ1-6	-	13	TGCAGTGCTAGTTATGGGTCCCGGTCACCCCTCCACTTT	CSASYGSRSPLHF
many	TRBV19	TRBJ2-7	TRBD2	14	TGTGCCAGTAGTGAGGGACTAGCGGGAGGCGAGCAGTACTTC	CASSEGLAGGEQYF
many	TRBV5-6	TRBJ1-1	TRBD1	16	TGTGCCAGCAGCTCCCTTGGACAGGGGGCGTTTACTGAAGCTTTCTTT	CASSSLGQGAFTEAFF
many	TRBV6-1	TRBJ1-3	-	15	TGTGCCAGCAGCCAGGCAGGGACGTCTGGAAACACCATATATTTT	CASSQAGTSGNTIYF
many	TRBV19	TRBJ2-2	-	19	TGTGCCAGTAGTCCCAATAGGAGTCGAGGTCAGGGGATCACCGGGGAGCTGTTTTTT	CASSPNRSRGQGITGELFF
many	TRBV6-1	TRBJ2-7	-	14	TGTGCCAGCAGACGGGACCAGAACTCCTACGAGCAGTACTTC	CASRRDQNSYEQYF
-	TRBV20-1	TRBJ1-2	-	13	TGCAGTGCAACAGGGACGTCCAATTATGGCTACACCTTC	CSATGTSNYGYTF
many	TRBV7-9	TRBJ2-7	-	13	TGTGCCAGCAGCTTCCGACAGTTCTACGAGCAGTACTTC	CASSFRQFYEQYF
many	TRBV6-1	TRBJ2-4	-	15	TGTGCCAGCAGCGCCCAGGCTTCAGGAGAAAACATTCAGTACTTC	CASSAQASGENIQYF
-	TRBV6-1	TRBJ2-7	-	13	TGTGCCAGCAGAGAGACGCAGGGGACAGAGCAGTACTTC	CASRETQGTEQYF
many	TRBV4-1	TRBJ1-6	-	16	TGCGCCAGCAGCCAAGTTCCGGCCCACTCCAATTCACCCCTCCACTTT	CASSQVPAHSNSPLHF
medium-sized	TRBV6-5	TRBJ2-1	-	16	TGTGCCAGCAGTTACTCGACTAGACAGGGTCGAAATGAGCAGTTCTTC	CASSYSTRQGRNEQFF
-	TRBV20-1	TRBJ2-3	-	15	TGCAGTGCTAGATGGCTAGAGGGCGGCACAGATACGCAGTATTTT	CSARWLEGGTDTQYF
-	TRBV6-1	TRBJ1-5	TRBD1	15	TGTGCCAGCAGTGTTATGGGACAGGCTAATCAGCCCCCCCATTTT	CASSVMGQANQPPHF
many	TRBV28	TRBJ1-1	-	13	TGTGCCAGTGAACAGCTCATGAACACTGAAGCTTTCTTT	CASEQLMNTEAFF
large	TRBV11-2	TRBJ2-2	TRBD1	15	TGCGCCAGCAGCCTGGACAGGGGGTTTTCCGGGGAGCTGTTTTTT	CASSLDRGFSGELFF
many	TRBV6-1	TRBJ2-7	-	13	TGTGCCACTCACGACAGGCAGGCCTACGAGCAGTACTTC	CATHDRQAYEQYF